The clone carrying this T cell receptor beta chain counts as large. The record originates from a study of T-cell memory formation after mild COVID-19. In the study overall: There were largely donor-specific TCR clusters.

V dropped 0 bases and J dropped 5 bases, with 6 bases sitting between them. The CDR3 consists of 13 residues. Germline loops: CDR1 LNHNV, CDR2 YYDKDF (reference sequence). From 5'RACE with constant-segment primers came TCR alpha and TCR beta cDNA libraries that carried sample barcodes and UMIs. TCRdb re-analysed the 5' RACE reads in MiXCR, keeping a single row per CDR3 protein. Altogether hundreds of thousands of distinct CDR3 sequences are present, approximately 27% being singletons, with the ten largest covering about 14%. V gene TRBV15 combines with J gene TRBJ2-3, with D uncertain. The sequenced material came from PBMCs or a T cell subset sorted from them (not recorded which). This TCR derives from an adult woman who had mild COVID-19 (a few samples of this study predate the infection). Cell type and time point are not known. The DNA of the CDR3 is TGTGCCACCAGCAGAGATAGGGTAGATACGCAGTATTTT. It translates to CATSRDRVDTQYF. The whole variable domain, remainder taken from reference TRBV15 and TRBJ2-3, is DAMVIQNPRYQVTQFGKPVTLSCSQTLNHNVMYWYQQKSSQAPKLLFHYYDKDFNNEADTPDNFQSRRPNTSFCFLDIRSPGLGDTAMYLCATSRDRVDTQYFGPGTRLTVL.